This T cell receptor (beta chain) derives from a study of shared clonotypes between healthy human individuals. Assay: immunoSEQ multiplex PCR; the TCRdb copy retains only in-frame clones and omits some. This table has roughly 1 million clones, around 82% appearing once. The CDR3 covers 15 residues. CDR1 and CDR2 (germline): SGHRS, YFSETQ. Trimming at V came to 6 bases and at J to 2 bases, leaving 7 bases not matched to a gene. The sequenced sample consisted of memory CD4+ T cells from PBMCs. Indicated subset: CD45RA-negative fraction. V gene TRBV5-1 combines with J gene TRBJ2-2; 7 positions match TRBD2. The clonotype originates from a man aged 18 to 35 in good health. Some clones in this sample may be carry-over from other donors' samples. CDR3 residues: CASTVTGGNTGELFF. The CDR3 bases are TGCGCCAGCACCGTCACGGGAGGAAACACCGGGGAGCTGTTTTTT. The full variable domain, rest sourced from reference TRBV5-1 and TRBJ2-2, is KAGVTQTPRYLIKTRGQQVTLSCSPISGHRSVSWYQQTPGQGLQFLFEYFSETQRNKGNFPGRFSGRQFSNSRSEMNVSTLELGDSALYLCASTVTGGNTGELFFGEGSRLTVL.